This TCR beta chain emerged from a study of T-cell memory formation after mild COVID-19. Germline loops: CDR1 SGDLS, CDR2 YYNGEE. V was pared by 0 bases and J by 7 bases, with 3 bases of the junction left unmatched. The CDR3 extends over 13 amino acids. Using its own MiXCR run on the 5' RACE reads, TCRdb lists one record per CDR3 protein. Of about 110,000 distinct CDR3 sequences in the sample, roughly a sixth were seen once. Sequenced sample: PBMCs or a T cell subset sorted from them (not recorded which). The rearrangement joins TRBV9 to TRBJ2-5, with 7 nucleotides matching TRBD2. The origin of this receptor is a man in his late teens or twenties who had mild COVID-19 (a few samples of this study predate the infection). Cell type and time point are not known. CDR3 coding DNA: TGTGCCAGCAGCGTAGCTACGGGGGGGACCCAGTACTTC. Translation gives CASSVATGGTQYF.